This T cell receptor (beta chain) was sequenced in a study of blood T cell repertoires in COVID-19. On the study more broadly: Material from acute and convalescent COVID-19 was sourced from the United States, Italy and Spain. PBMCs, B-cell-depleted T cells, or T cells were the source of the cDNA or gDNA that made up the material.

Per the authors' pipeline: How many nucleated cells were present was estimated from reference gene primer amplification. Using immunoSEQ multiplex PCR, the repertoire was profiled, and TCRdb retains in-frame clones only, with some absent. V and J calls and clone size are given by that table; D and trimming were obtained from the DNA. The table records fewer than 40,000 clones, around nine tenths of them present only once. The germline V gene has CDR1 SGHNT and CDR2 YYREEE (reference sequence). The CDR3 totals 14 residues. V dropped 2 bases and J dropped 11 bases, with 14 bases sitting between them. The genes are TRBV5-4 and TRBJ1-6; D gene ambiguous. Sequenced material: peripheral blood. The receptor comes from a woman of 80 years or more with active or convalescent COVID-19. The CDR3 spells CASSFYQEQPPLHF. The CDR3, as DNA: TGTGCCAGCAGCTTTTATCAGGAACAACCACCCCTCCACTTT.